One and the same sample provided the 10 T cell receptor beta chains below, sequenced in a study of blood T cell repertoires in COVID-19. Assay: immunoSEQ multiplex PCR; the TCRdb copy retains only in-frame clones and omits some. The table records tens of thousands of clones, roughly 90% of them present only once. The material sequenced was peripheral blood. The receptors shown here come from a man younger than 45 with acute or convalescent COVID-19.

The chain combines TRBV4-2 with TRBJ1-1; 8 bases align to TRBD1. Losses at the gene ends were 1 base for V and 4 bases for J; bases not matched to a gene: 5. The V gene's germline CDR1 is LGHNA and CDR2 YNFKEQ. The CDR3 loop spans 15 amino acids. The CDR3 coding sequence is TGTGCCAGCAGCCAAGTGTTACAGGGGGGCACTGAAGCTTTCTTT. Amino acids: CASSQVLQGGTEAFF.

This clone was detected only a few times. V usage is TRBV9 and J usage is TRBJ2-1, with TRBD1 identical over 7 bases. CDR1 and CDR2 from the germline V gene are SGDLS and YYNGEE. The CDR3 has 15 residues. The ends lost 3 bases at V and 0 bases at J; junction bases unmatched: 3. CDR3 residues: CASSGGQSSYNEQFF. The CDR3 nucleotides read TGTGCCAGCAGCGGGGGACAGAGCTCCTACAATGAGCAGTTCTTC. Drawing the rest from reference TRBV9 and TRBJ2-1, the complete variable domain is DSGVTQTPKHLITATGQRVTLRCSPRSGDLSVYWYQQSLDQGLQFLIQYYNGEERAKGNILERFSAQQFPDLHSELNLSSLELGDSALYFCASSGGQSSYNEQFFGPGTRLTVL.

This chain joins TRBV5-8 and TRBJ1-5; tentative D call: TRBD1 (6 bases). The CDR3 is 14 amino acids. From germline, CDR1 is SGHTS and CDR2 YDEGEE. V dropped 0 bases and J dropped 7 bases, with 11 bases sitting between them. CDR3 loop: CASSLGTVRQPQHF. The CDR3 DNA is TGTGCCAGCAGCTTGGGGACAGTAAGACAGCCCCAGCATTTT. Drawing the rest from reference TRBV5-8 and TRBJ1-5, the complete variable domain is EAGVTQSPTHLIKTRGQQATLRCSPISGHTSVYWYQQALGLGLQFLLWYDEGEERNRGNFPPRFSGRQFPNYSSELNVNALELEDSALYLCASSLGTVRQPQHFGDGTRLSIL.

V usage is TRBV9 and J usage is TRBJ2-1, with TRBD2 matching over 11 bases. This CDR3 comprises 16 residues. CDR1 is SGDLS and CDR2 is YYNGEE in the germline V gene. V was pared by 1 base and J by 3 bases, with 3 bases of the junction left unmatched. CDR3 sequence (DNA): TGTGCCAGCAGCGTATTAGCGGGGGGGCTCTACAATGAGCAGTTCTTC. Translation: CASSVLAGGLYNEQFF.

The rearrangement links TRBV5-1 to TRBJ1-2, with D perhaps TRBD1 (6 bases). The CDR3 consists of 16 residues. Germline values: CDR1 SGHRS, CDR2 YFSETQ. Trimming shortened V by 4 bases and J by 0 bases, and 16 bases separated the two germline ends. The CDR3 here is CASSIQGEASNYGYTF. CDR3 sequence (DNA): TGCGCCAGCAGCATACAGGGCGAGGCCTCTAACTATGGCTACACCTTC.

This rearrangement joins TRBV9 to TRBJ1-6; maybe TRBD1 (5 bases). The CDR3 loop spans 15 amino acids. The V gene lost 0 bases and the J gene lost 10 bases, with 14 bases spanning the gap. Germline V gene sequence: CDR1 SGDLS, CDR2 YYNGEE. In DNA, the CDR3 is TGTGCCAGCAGCGTAGGGGGGGGAGAAGGATCACCCCTCCACTTT. The encoded protein is CASSVGGGEGSPLHF.

The rearrangement joins TRBV7-8 to TRBJ2-7; TRBD1 matches 8 bases. This CDR3 region has 13 residues. CDR1 SGHVS and CDR2 FQNEAQ come from the germline V gene. The J segment lost 5 bases and the V segment lost 6 bases, leaving 6 bases of the junction unmatched. CDR3 loop: CASSRDRRNEQYV. The CDR3 DNA reads TGTGCCAGCAGTCGGGACAGGCGCAACGAGCAGTACGTC.

The chain has TRBV30 and TRBJ2-5; 7 bases line up with TRBD2. Germline V gene sequence: CDR1 GTSNPN, CDR2 SVGIG (reference sequence). The CDR3 consists of 13 residues. Trimming took 5 bases from V and 7 from J; bases not matched to a gene: 10. CDR3 coding DNA: TGTGCCTGGGATATAGCGGGCCCGGGGACCCAGTACTTC. Its protein is CAWDIAGPGTQYF.

The chain couples TRBV5-1 to TRBJ1-2; a weak D match, TRBD1 (5 bases). CDR3 length equals 16 residues. The germline gives CDR1 SGHRS, CDR2 YFSETQ. V was trimmed by 0 bases and J by 1 base, leaving 13 bases between them. Here the CDR3 DNA reads TGCGCCAGCAGCTTGGTGGCAGGGTATTATAACTATGGCTACACCTTC. It is translated as CASSLVAGYYNYGYTF.

The rearrangement uses TRBV29-1 and TRBJ2-3; D call uncertain. Germline lookup yields CDR1 SQVTM and CDR2 ANQGSEA. The V end lost 5 bases, the J end lost 7 bases, and 10 bases lay between the germline ends. The CDR3 runs to 11 residues. The CDR3 nucleotides read TGCAGCGTTACACCCATACATACGCAGTATTTT. It translates to CSVTPIHTQYF.